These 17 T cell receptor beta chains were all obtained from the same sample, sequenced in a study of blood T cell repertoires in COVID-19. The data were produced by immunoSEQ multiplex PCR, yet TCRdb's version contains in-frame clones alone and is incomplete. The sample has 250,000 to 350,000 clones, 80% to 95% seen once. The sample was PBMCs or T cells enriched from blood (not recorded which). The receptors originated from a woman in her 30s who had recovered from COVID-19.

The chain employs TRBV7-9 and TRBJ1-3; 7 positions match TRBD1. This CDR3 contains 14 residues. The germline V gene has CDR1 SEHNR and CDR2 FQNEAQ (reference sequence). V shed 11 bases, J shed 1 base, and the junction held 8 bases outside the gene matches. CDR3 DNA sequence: TGTGCCTCCCGGACAGGCCAATCTGGAAACACCATATATTTT. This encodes CASRTGQSGNTIYF. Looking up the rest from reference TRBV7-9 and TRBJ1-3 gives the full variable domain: DTGVSQNPRHKITKRGQNVTFRCDPISEHNRLYWYRQTLGQGPEFLTYFQNEAQLEKSRLLSDRFSAERPKGSFSTLEIQRTEQGDSAMYLCASRTGQSGNTIYFGEGSWLTVV.

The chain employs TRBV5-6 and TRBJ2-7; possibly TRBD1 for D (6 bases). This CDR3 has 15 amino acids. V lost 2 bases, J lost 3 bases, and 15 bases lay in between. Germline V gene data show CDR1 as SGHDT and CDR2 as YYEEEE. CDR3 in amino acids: CASSFTQGTLYEQYF. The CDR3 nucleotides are TGTGCCAGCAGCTTTACCCAGGGGACCCTCTACGAGCAGTACTTC. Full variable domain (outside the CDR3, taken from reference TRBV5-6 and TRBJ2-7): DAGVTQSPTHLIKTRGQQVTLRCSPKSGHDTVSWYQQALGQGPQFIFQYYEEEERQRGNFPDRFSGHQFPNYSSELNVNALLLGDSALYLCASSFTQGTLYEQYFGPGTRLTVT.

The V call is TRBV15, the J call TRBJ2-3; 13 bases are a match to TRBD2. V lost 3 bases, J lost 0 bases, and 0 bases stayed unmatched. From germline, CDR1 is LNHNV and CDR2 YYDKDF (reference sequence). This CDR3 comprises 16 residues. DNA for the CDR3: TGTGCCACCAGCAGGGGACTAGCGGGAAGCACAGATACGCAGTATTTT. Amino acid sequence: CATSRGLAGSTDTQYF.

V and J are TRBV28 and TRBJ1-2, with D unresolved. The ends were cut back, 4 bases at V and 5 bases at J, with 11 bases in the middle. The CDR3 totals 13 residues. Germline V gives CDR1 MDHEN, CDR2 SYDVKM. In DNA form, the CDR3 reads TGTGCCAGCAGTTCGGGTCGAGGGTATGGCTACACCTTC. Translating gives CASSSGRGYGYTF.

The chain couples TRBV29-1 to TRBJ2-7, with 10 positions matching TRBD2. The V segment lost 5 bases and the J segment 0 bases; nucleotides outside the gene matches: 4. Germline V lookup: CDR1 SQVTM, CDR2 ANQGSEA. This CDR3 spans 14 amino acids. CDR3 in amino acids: CSVRLAGASYEQYF. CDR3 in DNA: TGCAGCGTTCGGCTAGCGGGGGCCTCCTACGAGCAGTACTTC.

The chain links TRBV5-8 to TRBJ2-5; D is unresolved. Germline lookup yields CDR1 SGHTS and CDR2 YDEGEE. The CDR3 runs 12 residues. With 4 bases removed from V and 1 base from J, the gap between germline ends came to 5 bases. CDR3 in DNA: TGTGCCAGCAGCCCCGGCCAAGAGACCCAGTACTTC. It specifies CASSPGQETQYF.

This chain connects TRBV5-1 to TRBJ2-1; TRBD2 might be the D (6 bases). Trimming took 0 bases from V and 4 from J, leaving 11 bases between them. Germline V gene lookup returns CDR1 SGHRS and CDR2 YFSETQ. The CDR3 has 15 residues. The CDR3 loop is CASSLAGSGYNEQFF. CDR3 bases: TGCGCCAGCAGCTTGGCAGGTAGCGGTTACAATGAGCAGTTCTTC.

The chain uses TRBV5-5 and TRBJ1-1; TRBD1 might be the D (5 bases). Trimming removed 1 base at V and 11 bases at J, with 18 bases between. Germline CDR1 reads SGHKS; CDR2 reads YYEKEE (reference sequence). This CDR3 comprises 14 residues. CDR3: CASSLRGTKNRAFF. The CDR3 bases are TGTGCCAGCAGCTTGAGAGGGACTAAAAACCGGGCTTTCTTT. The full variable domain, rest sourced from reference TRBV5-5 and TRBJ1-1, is DAGVTQSPTHLIKTRGQQVTLRCSPISGHKSVSWYQQVLGQGPQFIFQYYEKEERGRGNFPDRFSARQFPNYSSELNVNALLLGDSALYLCASSLRGTKNRAFFGQGTRLTVV.

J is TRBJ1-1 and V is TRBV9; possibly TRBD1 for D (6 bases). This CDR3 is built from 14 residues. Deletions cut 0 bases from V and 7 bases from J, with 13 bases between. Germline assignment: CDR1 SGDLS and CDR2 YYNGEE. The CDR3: CASSVGGDTGEAFF. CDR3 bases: TGTGCCAGCAGCGTAGGAGGGGACACTGGTGAAGCTTTCTTT.

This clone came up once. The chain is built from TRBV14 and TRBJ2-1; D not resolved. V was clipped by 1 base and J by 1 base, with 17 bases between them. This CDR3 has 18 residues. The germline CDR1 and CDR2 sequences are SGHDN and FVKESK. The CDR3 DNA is TGTGCCAGCAGCCAAGTGCGTTCTTACGCCTCGTCCTACAATGAGCAGTTCTTC. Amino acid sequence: CASSQVRSYASSYNEQFF. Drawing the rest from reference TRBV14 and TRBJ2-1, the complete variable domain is EAGVTQFPSHSVIEKGQTVTLRCDPISGHDNLYWYRRVMGKEIKFLLHFVKESKQDESGMPNNRFLAERTGGTYSTLKVQPAELEDSGVYFCASSQVRSYASSYNEQFFGPGTRLTVL.

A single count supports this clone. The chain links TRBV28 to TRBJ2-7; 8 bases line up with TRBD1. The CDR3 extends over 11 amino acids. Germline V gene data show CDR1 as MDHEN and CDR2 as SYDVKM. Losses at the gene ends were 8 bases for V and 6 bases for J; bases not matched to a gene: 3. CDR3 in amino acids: CASGTGGEQYF. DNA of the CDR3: TGTGCCAGCGGAACAGGGGGCGAGCAGTACTTC.

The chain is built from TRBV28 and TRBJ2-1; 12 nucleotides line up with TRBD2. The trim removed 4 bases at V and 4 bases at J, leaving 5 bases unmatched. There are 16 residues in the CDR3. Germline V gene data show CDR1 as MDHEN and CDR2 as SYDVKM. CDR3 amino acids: CASSSGLAGKYNEQFF. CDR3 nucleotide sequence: TGTGCCAGCAGTTCCGGACTAGCGGGAAAGTACAATGAGCAGTTCTTC.

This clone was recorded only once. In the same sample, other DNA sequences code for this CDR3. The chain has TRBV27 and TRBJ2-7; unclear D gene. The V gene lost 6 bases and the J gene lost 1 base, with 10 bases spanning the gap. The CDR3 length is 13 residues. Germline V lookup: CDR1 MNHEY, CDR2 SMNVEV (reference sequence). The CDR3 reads CASSLGRSYEQYF. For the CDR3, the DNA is TGTGCCAGCAGCCTCGGCAGGTCCTACGAGCAGTACTTC.

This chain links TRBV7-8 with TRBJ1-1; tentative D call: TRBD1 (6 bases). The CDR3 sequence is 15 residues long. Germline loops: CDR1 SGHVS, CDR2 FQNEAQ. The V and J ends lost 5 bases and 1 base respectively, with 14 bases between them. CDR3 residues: CASSPRTATNTEAFF. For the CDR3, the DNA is TGTGCCAGCAGCCCAAGGACAGCGACGAACACTGAAGCTTTCTTT.

The CDR3 bases are TGCGCCAGCAGCCACGACACAGGTTCCTACGAGCAGTACTTC. The encoded protein is CASSHDTGSYEQYF. The gene calls are TRBV4-1 and TRBJ2-7, with D maybe TRBD1 (5 bases). Germline values: CDR1 MGHRA, CDR2 YSYEKL. V was pared by 3 bases and J by 1 base, with 10 bases between. The CDR3 runs 14 residues.

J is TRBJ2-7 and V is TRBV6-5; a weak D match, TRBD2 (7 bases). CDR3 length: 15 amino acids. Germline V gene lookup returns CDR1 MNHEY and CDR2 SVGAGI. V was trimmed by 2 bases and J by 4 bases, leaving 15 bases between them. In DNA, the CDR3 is TGTGCCAGCAGTTACGCCCCAGCGGGGACATACGAGCAGTACTTC. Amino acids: CASSYAPAGTYEQYF.

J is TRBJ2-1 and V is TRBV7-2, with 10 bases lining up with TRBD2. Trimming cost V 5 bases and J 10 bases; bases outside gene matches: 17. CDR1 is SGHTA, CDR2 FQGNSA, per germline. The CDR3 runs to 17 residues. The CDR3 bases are TGTGCCAGCAGCCCCCAACCAGGGCTAGCGGGGGCTGGGGAGCAGTTCTTC. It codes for CASSPQPGLAGAGEQFF.